This is a list of T cell receptor beta chains from one sample in a study of blood T cell repertoires in COVID-19. Using immunoSEQ multiplex PCR, the repertoire was profiled, and TCRdb retains in-frame clones only, with some absent. This table has about 310,000 clones, roughly 86% appearing once. The sample taken for sequencing was peripheral blood. The origin of the receptors is a woman aged 45-60 years who had recovered from COVID-19. Both conserved end residues are part of each CDR3. D genes are given only for firm matches. A row's size may be missing; if present it is once, few, many or a size class.

d_gene	j_gene	v_gene	abundance	CDR3aa	CDR3nt
TRBD1	TRBJ2-5	TRBV28	.	CASSLIGGRETQYF	TGTGCCAGCAGTTTGATAGGGGGCCGTGAGACCCAGTACTTC
.	TRBJ1-1	TRBV30	.	CAWIPLQGFKGEAFF	TGTGCCTGGATCCCCCTCCAGGGGTTTAAGGGTGAAGCTTTCTTT
TRBD2	TRBJ2-7	TRBV11-3	few	CASSRGGGTEQYF	TGTGCCAGCAGCCGGGGCGGGGGGACCGAGCAGTACTTC
.	TRBJ1-5	TRBV19	.	CASSDMAGSQPQHF	TGTGCCAGTAGTGATATGGCAGGGTCACAGCCCCAGCATTTT
.	TRBJ2-7	TRBV18	.	CASSPSKARQGEQYF	TGTGCCAGCTCACCATCTAAGGCTCGACAAGGCGAGCAGTACTTC
.	TRBJ1-1	TRBV3-1/TRBV3-2	.	CASSQLRNTEAFF	TGTGCCAGCAGCCAACTGAGGAACACTGAAGCTTTCTTT
.	TRBJ1-4	TRBV25-1	.	CASSVRASNEKLFF	TGTGCCAGCAGTGTCAGGGCCTCTAATGAAAAACTGTTTTTT
.	TRBJ1-3	TRBV15	.	CATSRDLASSGNTIYF	TGTGCCACCAGCAGAGATCTGGCTAGCTCTGGAAACACCATATATTTT
.	TRBJ1-1	TRBV14	.	CASSQDYWTEAFF	TGTGCCAGCAGCCAAGACTACTGGACTGAAGCTTTCTTT
.	TRBJ1-3	TRBV15	.	CATQGTGNTIYF	TGTGCCACACAGGGAACTGGAAACACCATATATTTT
TRBD1	TRBJ2-7	TRBV7-2	once	CASSTGTGNYEQYF	TGTGCCAGCAGCACCGGGACAGGCAATTACGAGCAGTACTTC
.	TRBJ2-5	TRBV15	.	CATTSVTGLGKETQYF	TGTGCCACCACCTCAGTGACAGGACTGGGCAAAGAGACCCAGTACTTC
.	TRBJ1-2	TRBV6-6	.	CASTTSRGHGYTF	TGTGCCAGCACCACGAGCAGGGGCCATGGCTACACCTTC
TRBD2	TRBJ2-1	TRBV30	.	CAWAAGAGGRNEQFF	TGTGCCTGGGCCGCGGGAGCGGGAGGAAGGAATGAGCAGTTCTTC
.	TRBJ1-5	TRBV9	.	CASSFTGDTNQPQHF	TGTGCCAGCAGCTTTACCGGGGACACAAATCAGCCCCAGCATTTT
TRBD1	TRBJ1-2	TRBV2	.	CASRDDRDYGYTF	TGTGCCAGCAGAGACGACAGGGACTATGGCTACACCTTC
.	TRBJ1-5	TRBV5-1	.	CASSLGIAESGQPQHF	TGCGCCAGCAGCTTGGGGATCGCCGAGTCGGGTCAGCCCCAGCATTTT
.	TRBJ2-3	TRBV7-9	.	CASSTGGDTQYF	TGTGCCAGCAGCACAGGAGGGGATACGCAGTATTTT
.	TRBJ2-3	TRBV19	few	CASSTSDTQYF	TGTGCCAGTAGTACTTCAGATACGCAGTATTTT
TRBD1	TRBJ1-4	TRBV3-1/TRBV3-2	.	CASASGGLSRGLFF	TGTGCCAGCGCCTCAGGGGGCTTGTCCAGGGGACTGTTTTTT
.	TRBJ1-4	TRBV19	.	CASSKATATNEKLFF	TGTGCCAGTAGTAAGGCGACAGCAACTAATGAAAAACTGTTTTTT
.	TRBJ1-4	TRBV5-1	.	CASSFLAGALTNEKLFF	TGCGCCAGCAGCTTTTTGGCAGGGGCACTAACTAATGAAAAACTGTTTTTT
.	TRBJ1-6	TRBV30	.	CAWSFTGPSGSPLHF	TGTGCCTGGAGCTTCACTGGACCCTCGGGATCACCCCTCCACTTT
TRBD2	TRBJ2-5	TRBV9	.	CASSVSGGTQYF	TGTGCCAGCAGCGTGTCGGGGGGGACCCAGTACTTC
.	TRBJ2-3	TRBV10-3	.	CAISEGRASTDTQYF	TGTGCCATCAGTGAGGGCAGGGCTAGCACAGATACGCAGTATTTT
.	TRBJ1-3	TRBV3-1/TRBV3-2	few	CASSQGWGDLSGNTIYF	TGTGCCAGCAGCCAAGGGTGGGGGGATCTCTCTGGAAACACCATATATTTT
TRBD2	TRBJ2-5	TRBV2	.	CASSPSGQETQYF	TGTGCCAGCAGTCCTAGCGGCCAAGAGACCCAGTACTTC
.	TRBJ1-1	TRBV7-8	.	CASSARGGNTEAFF	TGTGCCAGCAGCGCCCGAGGAGGGAACACTGAAGCTTTCTTT
.	TRBJ2-3	TRBV7-8	once	CASTWDKSTDTQYF	TGTGCCAGCACTTGGGACAAAAGCACAGATACGCAGTATTTT
TRBD2	TRBJ2-3	TRBV5-1	.	CASSMTLTSGGTDTQYF	TGCGCCAGCAGCATGACTTTGACTAGCGGGGGCACAGATACGCAGTATTTT
.	TRBJ1-6	TRBV5-8	.	CASSLARGSPLHF	TGTGCCAGCAGCTTGGCCCGGGGTTCACCCCTCCACTTT
.	TRBJ1-1	TRBV29-1	few	CSVEREAFF	TGCAGCGTTGAACGGGAAGCTTTCTTT
.	TRBJ2-5	TRBV5-4	few	CASSAPERGRGLETQYF	TGTGCCAGCAGCGCTCCGGAACGGGGTCGGGGTTTGGAGACCCAGTACTTC
.	TRBJ1-1	TRBV29-1	.	CSVEEGGNTEAFF	TGCAGCGTTGAGGAGGGAGGGAACACTGAAGCTTTCTTT
TRBD2	TRBJ2-3	TRBV4-2	.	CASSQEGTSGTRNTDTQYF	TGTGCCAGCAGCCAAGAAGGGACTAGCGGGACCCGTAACACAGATACGCAGTATTTT